This TCR beta chain was observed in a study of T cell clones after liver transplantation. Study as a whole: Tolerance: complete withdrawal held at least one year, liver enzymes staying within twice normal.

Alloreactive TCRbeta sequences came from sequencing proliferating CFSE-low cells in the MLR. The protocol was immunoSEQ multiplex PCR, while the TCRdb copy is restricted to in-frame clones and leaves out a portion. The table lists about 2,900 clones, under 30% of them singletons. Comments on this clone: Its antigen is as yet unknown.

J gave up 4 bases and V 3 bases, and 9 bases lay outside the gene matches. Per the germline V gene, CDR1 is LNHDA and CDR2 is SQIVND (reference sequence). The CDR3 covers 16 residues. Sequencing was done on a sample of CD4+ T cells from PBMCs cultured with third-party cells. The source is a human patient who received a liver transplant. Some T cells may have originated in the graft donor. The rearrangement uses TRBV19 and TRBJ1-3; TRBD1 matches 7 bases. The CDR3 nucleotides read TGTGCCAGTAGTATCCTACCCGGGACAGCCGGAAACACCATATATTTT. The encoded protein is CASSILPGTAGNTIYF. The complete variable domain, with remaining parts taken from reference TRBV19 and TRBJ1-3, reads DGGITQSPKYLFRKEGQNVTLSCEQNLNHDAMYWYRQDPGQGLRLIYYSQIVNDFQKGDIAEGYSVSREKKESFPLTVTSAQKNPTAFYLCASSILPGTAGNTIYFGEGSWLTVV.